This is a list of T cell receptor beta chains from one sample in a study of blood T cell repertoires in COVID-19. Measured with immunoSEQ multiplex PCR; TCRdb has only the in-frame clones, and not every one. The sample has about 150,000 clones, 78% seen once. Material for sequencing was peripheral blood. Source of these receptors: a woman aged 80 or older with acute or convalescent COVID-19. Each CDR3 is given with its conserved first and last residue. D genes are given only for firm matches. Expanded clones are given a class, and other clones once, few, many or no size at all.

V	D	size	J	DNA	CDR3
TRBV23-1	NA	NA	TRBJ2-3	TGCGCCAGCAGTCAATCGGGGGGGCTTTCCACAGATACGCAGTATTTT	CASSQSGGLSTDTQYF
TRBV18	NA	NA	TRBJ1-3	TGTGCCAGCTCAACGCGGGGGGGAGGACAGACTGGAAACACCATATATTTT	CASSTRGGGQTGNTIYF
TRBV5-1	NA	NA	TRBJ1-6	TGCGCCAGCAGCTTCACAGAGAATTCACCCCTCCACTTT	CASSFTENSPLHF
TRBV7-8	NA	NA	TRBJ2-5	TGTGCCAGCAGCCTAGGGGGGGGAGAGACCCAGTACTTC	CASSLGGGETQYF
TRBV28	NA	NA	TRBJ1-1	TGTGCCAGCAGTTCACAGGGTGTCACTGAAGCTTTCTTT	CASSSQGVTEAFF
TRBV18	NA	NA	TRBJ1-1	TGTGCCAGCTCACCAGGCTATCAGGGACTAAACACTGAAGCTTTCTTT	CASSPGYQGLNTEAFF
TRBV2	TRBD2	NA	TRBJ2-7	TGTGCCAGCAGTGAGAGACGTGGGAGCGGGAGAGGCTACGAGCAGTACTTC	CASSERRGSGRGYEQYF
TRBV18	NA	NA	TRBJ1-2	TGTGCCAGCTCACCGGGCACAGGGCCGCGGTTTGGCTACACCTTC	CASSPGTGPRFGYTF
TRBV7-2	TRBD1	NA	TRBJ2-1	TGTGCCAGCAGCTTGGGGACAGGGTTTTACAATGAGCAGTTCTTC	CASSLGTGFYNEQFF
TRBV30	NA	NA	TRBJ2-3	TGTGCCTGGAGTGTATTGGGAGCGGCAGATACGCAGTATTTT	CAWSVLGAADTQYF
TRBV2	NA	NA	TRBJ1-5	TGTGCCAGCAGTGAGACAGGTTATAGCAATCAGCCCCAGCATTTT	CASSETGYSNQPQHF
TRBV5-1	TRBD2	once	TRBJ2-2	TGCGCCAGCAGCTACCTAGCGGGGGGAAGTACCGGGGAGCTGTTTTTT	CASSYLAGGSTGELFF
TRBV10-2	TRBD1	NA	TRBJ1-1	TGCGCCAGCAGCGTGGGACAGTATGAAGCTTTCTTT	CASSVGQYEAFF
TRBV15	NA	few	TRBJ1-1	TGTGCCACCAGCAGAGATGGGGCAGGTGAAGCTTTCTTT	CATSRDGAGEAFF
TRBV3-1/TRBV3-2	NA	once	TRBJ1-2	TGTGCCAGCAGCCCGACAGGCTATGGCTACACCTTC	CASSPTGYGYTF
TRBV5-1	NA	NA	TRBJ1-5	TGCGCCAGCAGCCGAACAGGGTCCAGCAATCAGCCCCAGCATTTT	CASSRTGSSNQPQHF
TRBV10-2	NA	NA	TRBJ1-5	TGCGCCAGCAGTGAGCAGACGGGTAGCAATCAGCCCCAGCATTTT	CASSEQTGSNQPQHF
TRBV6-5	TRBD1	NA	TRBJ2-7	TGTGCCAGCACTTCGGCCCGGGACAGGGGCTACGAGCAGTACTTC	CASTSARDRGYEQYF
TRBV11-2	TRBD2	NA	TRBJ2-2	TGTGCCAGCAGCTTAGAGCCAGCGGGAGAGGGCACCGGGGAGCTGTTTTTT	CASSLEPAGEGTGELFF
TRBV4-1	TRBD2	NA	TRBJ2-5	TGCGCCAGCAGCCAAGATGGAGAGAAGCGGGAACTCCAAGAGACCCAGTACTTC	CASSQDGEKRELQETQYF
TRBV6-5	NA	few	TRBJ1-1	TGTGCCAGCAGTTACGCGAGGGGGACTGAAGCTTTCTTT	CASSYARGTEAFF
TRBV7-9	TRBD2	few	TRBJ2-5	TGTGCCAGCAGCTTACTAGCGGGTTTCCAAGAGACCCAGTACTTC	CASSLLAGFQETQYF
TRBV5-5	NA	NA	TRBJ1-2	TGTGCCAGCAGCTTTGGGGGGATCTATGGCTACACCTTC	CASSFGGIYGYTF
TRBV11-2	TRBD1	NA	TRBJ2-5	TGTGCCAGCAGCCTTAAAGATTCCGGGACAGGATTATTAGGGACCCAGTACTTC	CASSLKDSGTGLLGTQYF
TRBV19	TRBD1	few	TRBJ1-1	TGTGCCAGTAGGATGGGGGGGACAGGGCTTTACGTCATGAACACTGAAGCTTTCTTT	CASRMGGTGLYVMNTEAFF
TRBV19	NA	few	TRBJ1-4	TGTGCCAGTAGTATGATAACAGCTTCAATTAATGAAAAACTGTTTTTT	CASSMITASINEKLFF
TRBV5-8	TRBD1	once	TRBJ1-4	TGTGCCAGCAGCTTTGGGCAGGGGGTCGATGAAAAACTGTTTTTT	CASSFGQGVDEKLFF